Listed below are T cell receptor beta chains from one sample, sequenced in a study of T-cell reconstitution after alpha-beta-depleted transplantation in children. TCRdb fed the PCR reads into MiXCR, producing one record per CDR3 protein. The sample consists of under 250,000 distinct CDR3 sequences, 6.6% of them appearing once. Sample: PBMCs, taken before TCRalphabeta/CD19-depleted stem cell transplant. The receptors come from a boy aged 2 to 9 with acute lymphoblastic leukemia, due to receive a stem cell transplant. Both conserved end residues are part of each CDR3. A D gene is named only where the DNA matches it firmly. Clone size is given for some rows only: seen once, a few or many times, or a class if the clone is expanded.

j_call | clone_size | d_call | v_call | cdr3_nt | cdr3_aa
TRBJ2-5 | - | - | TRBV6-2/TRBV6-3 | TGTGCCAGCAGCAACGACATTCAAGAGACCCAGTACTTC | CASSNDIQETQYF
TRBJ2-2 | many | TRBD1 | TRBV4-3 | TGCGCCAGCAGCCTTTTGACAGGGGGCCGGACCGGGGAGCTGTTTTTT | CASSLLTGGRTGELFF
TRBJ1-6 | - | - | TRBV7-2 | TGTGCCAGCAGCTTCCAGGGGAAGGATTCACCCCTCCACTTT | CASSFQGKDSPLHF
TRBJ2-7 | many | - | TRBV14 | TGTGCCAGCAGCCCGACGGGACACGAGCAGTACTTC | CASSPTGHEQYF
TRBJ1-4 | many | - | TRBV27 | TGTGCCAGCAGCCTGGCGGGGCACGAACGTGAAAAACTGTTTTTT | CASSLAGHEREKLFF
TRBJ2-7 | - | - | TRBV13 | TGTGCCAGCAGCTTAGGCCCTGGGGGGAACGAGCAGTACTTC | CASSLGPGGNEQYF
TRBJ2-1 | many | - | TRBV7-8 | TGTGCCAGCAGCCCCGGAGCAGGGGATGAGCAGTTCTTC | CASSPGAGDEQFF
TRBJ1-2 | many | - | TRBV25-1 | TGTGCCAGCAGTGAAGCCCCCGCTAACTATGGCTACACCTTC | CASSEAPANYGYTF
TRBJ1-1 | - | - | TRBV19 | TGTGCCAGTAGTGGAGGATTGTGGAACACTGAAGCTTTCTTT | CASSGGLWNTEAFF
TRBJ2-1 | many | - | TRBV9 | TGTGCCAGCAGCACCCGGACCCGGGATGAGCAGTTCTTC | CASSTRTRDEQFF
TRBJ2-3 | - | TRBD2 | TRBV25-1 | TGTGCCAGCACTAGCGGGGGGGCTCCAGATACGCAGTATTTT | CASTSGGAPDTQYF
TRBJ2-3 | many | TRBD1 | TRBV20-1 | TGCAGTGCTGGGACAGGGGCGAGCACAGATACGCAGTATTTT | CSAGTGASTDTQYF
TRBJ2-7 | many | - | TRBV3-1 | TGTGCCAGCGCGGGGACAGACTCTCGAGGAGAGCAGTACTTC | CASAGTDSRGEQYF
TRBJ2-1 | many | - | TRBV20-1 | TGCAGTGCTCGCACGGACGGCGGGATCTACAATGAGCAGTTCTTC | CSARTDGGIYNEQFF
TRBJ2-6 | few | TRBD1 | TRBV5-1 | TGCGCCAGCAGGGGACAGGGGCTGGCTGGGGCCAACGTCCTGACTTTC | CASRGQGLAGANVLTF
TRBJ2-4 | many | TRBD2 | TRBV20-1 | TGCAGTTCAGGTGGAGGGAGGGAAAACATTCAGTACTTC | CSSGGGRENIQYF
TRBJ1-4 | - | - | TRBV7-3 | TGTGCCAGCAGCTTAAGGGAGACAGCCTTGTCGGCAACTAATGAAAAACTGTTTTTT | CASSLRETALSATNEKLFF
TRBJ2-1 | many | - | TRBV29-1 | TGCAGCGCGGGGGGCGAGGGCTATGAGCAGTTCTTC | CSAGGEGYEQFF
TRBJ2-5 | - | TRBD2 | TRBV28 | TGTGCCAGCAGTTCTCAAGCGGGAGGCATGGGCCAAGAGACCCAGTACTTC | CASSSQAGGMGQETQYF
TRBJ2-3 | few | TRBD2 | TRBV4-2 | TGTGCCAGCAGCCAATCGCGGAGCGGGGGGGCCCAAGCAGATACGCAGTATTTT | CASSQSRSGGAQADTQYF
TRBJ1-4 | many | TRBD1 | TRBV5-1 | TGCGCCAGCAGCTTGAACAGGGGTGAAAAACTGTTTTTT | CASSLNRGEKLFF
TRBJ2-3 | - | TRBD2 | TRBV15 | TGTGCCACCAGCAGATTGGGACTAGCGGAAAGCACAGATACGCAGTATTTT | CATSRLGLAESTDTQYF
TRBJ2-2 | many | - | TRBV6-4 | TGTGCCAGCAGAAGTTTCCCGAACACCGGGGAGCTGTTTTTT | CASRSFPNTGELFF
TRBJ1-2 | few | - | TRBV28 | TGTGCCAGCAGTCGGCACAGAGGAGGCTACACCTTC | CASSRHRGGYTF
TRBJ1-5 | many | - | TRBV19 | TGTGCCAGTAGGCACCAATCGGGGGGTATCCAGCCCCAGCATTTT | CASRHQSGGIQPQHF
TRBJ1-3 | many | - | TRBV29-1 | TGCAGCGTTGAATTTAGAAGGGAGGAAAACACCATATATTTT | CSVEFRREENTIYF
TRBJ2-7 | many | - | TRBV20-1 | TGCAGTGCTAGCCCCATGAGATTTAGGTCCTCCTACGAGCAGTACTTC | CSASPMRFRSSYEQYF
TRBJ2-1 | many | - | TRBV6-5 | TGTGCCAGCAGTTACTCGCTAGCGCCCAATGAGCAGTTCTTC | CASSYSLAPNEQFF
TRBJ2-3 | - | TRBD2 | TRBV5-5 | TGTGCCAGCAGCTTGGTTCCTAGCGGGAGATTCGGGACAGATACGCAGTATTTT | CASSLVPSGRFGTDTQYF
TRBJ1-2 | few | - | TRBV21-1 | TGTGCCAGCCGATTTAAAAACTATGGCTACACCTTC | CASRFKNYGYTF
TRBJ2-7 | - | TRBD1 | TRBV6-1 | TGTGCCAGCAGAAAAACGACAGGGCTATTATACGAGCAGTACTTC | CASRKTTGLLYEQYF
TRBJ2-3 | many | TRBD2 | TRBV2 | TGTGTCAGCAGTGAACTAGCGGGGCGGGCGGATACGCAGTATTTT | CVSSELAGRADTQYF
TRBJ2-5 | many | TRBD2 | TRBV14 | TGTGCCAGCAGCCTTAGCGGGAGGACGGAGACCCAGTACTTC | CASSLSGRTETQYF
TRBJ2-1 | - | TRBD2 | TRBV28 | TGTGCCAGCAGTTTAACGGGGGGGATTTCCTACAATGAGCAGTTCTTC | CASSLTGGISYNEQFF
TRBJ2-2 | many | - | TRBV7-2 | TGTGCCAGCAGCTTCCAGACCGTGGTGACCGGGGAGCTGTTTTTT | CASSFQTVVTGELFF
TRBJ2-3 | many | TRBD2 | TRBV28 | TGTGCCAGCAGTCCTTTATGGGCTAGCGGGGATACGCAGTATTTT | CASSPLWASGDTQYF
TRBJ2-5 | many | - | TRBV27 | TGTGCCAGCAGAACCCGCGACGGTAGAGCCCAGTACTTC | CASRTRDGRAQYF
TRBJ2-4 | - | - | TRBV11-2 | TGTGCCAGCAGCTTAGGCGGGGTCCGGACAGTGACAGCCAAAAACATTCAGTACTTC | CASSLGGVRTVTAKNIQYF
TRBJ2-1 | many | - | TRBV24-1 | TGTGCCACCAGTGACAAGACAGGAAAAGTCGGCGATGAGCAGTTCTTC | CATSDKTGKVGDEQFF
TRBJ2-5 | many | - | TRBV6-1 | TGTGCCAGCAGTGTTCGGGGAAGGATGAGAGAGACCCAGTACTTC | CASSVRGRMRETQYF
TRBJ2-1 | many | TRBD2 | TRBV5-1 | TGCGCCAGCAGCGATAGCGGGGGCCACAATGAGCAGTTCTTC | CASSDSGGHNEQFF
TRBJ2-7 | few | - | TRBV7-2 | TGTGCCAGCAGCTTACCCACGGAGTCCTACGAGCAGTACTTC | CASSLPTESYEQYF
TRBJ1-1 | many | - | TRBV10-2 | TGCGCCAGTGCATGGGGGACGGCAATGAACACTGAAGCTTTCTTT | CASAWGTAMNTEAFF
TRBJ1-6 | - | - | TRBV28 | TGTGCCAGCAGTGGCAACAGGGCGGACAATTCACCCCTCCACTTT | CASSGNRADNSPLHF
TRBJ1-5 | - | - | TRBV7-2 | TGTGCCAGCAGCTTAGGCCGATACAATCAGCCCCAGCATTTT | CASSLGRYNQPQHF
TRBJ2-1 | many | - | TRBV20-1 | TGCAGTGCTAGAGTTCGTATTGACACCTCCTACAATGAGCAGTTCTTC | CSARVRIDTSYNEQFF
TRBJ2-5 | many | - | TRBV20-1 | TGCAGTGCTTTCGTTGCAGAGACCCAGTACTTC | CSAFVAETQYF
TRBJ2-1 | few | - | TRBV11-2 | TGTGCCAGCAGCTCCAGGGTTGGTCTCTACAATGAGCAGTTCTTC | CASSSRVGLYNEQFF
TRBJ1-2 | - | - | TRBV18 | TGTGCCAGCTCGCAGGACAAGAGCTATGGCTACACCTTC | CASSQDKSYGYTF
TRBJ2-5 | many | - | TRBV28 | TGTGCCAGCAGTGCGTCGAGGGGCCAGTACTTC | CASSASRGQYF
TRBJ2-7 | - | TRBD2 | TRBV24-1 | TGTGCCACCAGTGATTCCGGGGGGAGTCCCTACGAGCAGTACTTC | CATSDSGGSPYEQYF
TRBJ1-5 | few | - | TRBV5-1 | TGCGCCAGCAGCTTGGGACAGGATAGCAATCAGCCCCAGCATTTT | CASSLGQDSNQPQHF
TRBJ1-1 | many | - | TRBV5-1 | TGCGCCAGCAGCTTGGTGGGCTCCCGGAACACTGAAGCTTTCTTT | CASSLVGSRNTEAFF
TRBJ1-2 | many | - | TRBV27 | TGTGCCAGCAGTTTGCTGGGGAGAGGTGACTATGGCTACACCTTC | CASSLLGRGDYGYTF
TRBJ2-3 | many | - | TRBV12-3/TRBV12-4 | TGTGCCAGCAGCTCCCGGGACCACGGGTCCACAGATACGCAGTATTTT | CASSSRDHGSTDTQYF
TRBJ2-7 | - | - | TRBV19 | TGTGCCAGTAGTATACGGCTAGCCAGCTACGAGCAGTACTTC | CASSIRLASYEQYF
TRBJ2-1 | many | TRBD1 | TRBV9 | TGTGCCAGCAGCGTAGCTCGGGCAGGGGGTTCCTACAATGAGCAGTTCTTC | CASSVARAGGSYNEQFF
TRBJ2-2 | many | - | TRBV7-6 | TGTGCCAGCAGCTTAGACAGCTTAGGGAACACCGGGGAGCTGTTTTTT | CASSLDSLGNTGELFF
TRBJ2-3 | few | TRBD2 | TRBV5-1 | TGCGCCAGCAGCCCAGGACTAGCGGGAGGAACAGATACGCAGTATTTT | CASSPGLAGGTDTQYF